This T cell receptor beta chain is drawn from a study of shared clonotypes between healthy human individuals. General study findings and limits: It was observed that roughly 4.8% of naive CD4 clonotypes were shared across several donors.

The table came from immunoSEQ multiplex PCR; TCRdb's copy has only in-frame clones and leaves some out. The table lists 2 million or so clones, less than 95% of them singletons. Note on this clone: Its antigen remains unknown.

Terminally differentiated effector memory CD45RA+ cells were excluded by CCR7 positive selection of CD45RO-negative cells. Germline V gene data show CDR1 as MNHEY and CDR2 as SMNVEV (reference sequence). The CDR3 is made up of 13 amino acids. Between the trimmed V and J ends, which lost 3 bases and 3 bases, there was a span of 7 bases. This receptor was identified in a young man in good health. Sequencing used naive CD8+ T cells sorted from blood. The V gene is TRBV27, the J gene TRBJ2-3; D remains unclear. CDR3: CASSFVVTDTQYF. The CDR3 nucleotides are TGTGCCAGCAGTTTTGTGGTGACAGATACGCAGTATTTT.